This TCR beta chain derives from a study of blood T cell repertoires in COVID-19. About the research overall: COVID-19 samples collected from the United States, Italy and Spain covered acute and convalescent phases. Nucleic acid was either cDNA or gDNA, and it came from T cells, B-cell-depleted T cells, or PBMCs.

Per the study methods: The assay estimated nucleated cells by amplifying reference gene primers. The method was immunoSEQ multiplex PCR; TCRdb's version includes in-frame clones alone and lacks a portion of them. V, J and clone size reflect that table, while D and trimming were determined from the DNA. The table shows approximately 75,000 clones, with 65% to 90% occurring only once. The Seattle patients joined while their infection was active and were tracked longitudinally afterward. CDR1 is SEHNR and CDR2 is FQNEAQ in the germline V gene (reference sequence). The CDR3 runs to 16 residues. The V gene lost 5 bases and the J gene lost 5 bases, with 21 bases spanning the gap.

The sample comprised peripheral blood. The chain employs TRBV7-9 and TRBJ1-1; a weak D match, TRBD1 (5 bases). This receptor was taken from a man aged 25-40 years with COVID-19, enrolled during active disease. The CDR3 DNA reads TGTGCCAGCAGCCCCCGGGGGGGACCTGTTGTGACTGAAGCTTTCTTT. It encodes CASSPRGGPVVTEAFF.